This T cell receptor (beta chain) stems from a study of human T cells and chemical hapten exposure. On the study more broadly: Minor pooled library volume differences mainly drove per-sample TCR yield variation.

Findings and caveats of the study: TCRs above 1 in 1000 frequency did not change with DPC sensitization.

Time point in this sample: healthy volunteer bleed at 2 weeks. The template was total RNA from unfractionated whole blood. The V gene lost 2 bases and the J gene lost 1 base, with 9 bases spanning the gap. Germline CDR1 and CDR2: MNHEY and SVGEGT. The CDR3 has 14 residues. This clonotype was recorded a few times. The antigen remains undetermined. TCRdb reprocessed the RACE reads via MiXCR and lists one record per CDR3 protein. Among 130,000 or so distinct CDR3 sequences listed, about 8.2% were seen once. The source is a male donor in good health. Some clones in this sample may be carry-over from other donors' samples. Input material: whole blood. This chain links TRBV6-2 or TRBV6-3 with TRBJ2-7; D assignment may be TRBD1 or TRBD2 (5 bases each). The CDR3 protein is CASSYRWGSYEQYF. CDR3 nucleotide sequence: TGTGCCAGCAGTTACAGGTGGGGGTCCTACGAGCAGTACTTC.